The rows below give T cell receptor beta chains drawn from one sample of a study of graft-versus-host responses after intestinal transplantation. Produced via immunoSEQ multiplex PCR; TCRdb's table is partial and in-frame only. This table holds roughly 75,000 clones, 91% found once. These receptors have no known antigen. The sequenced sample was unstimulated CD4+ T cells sorted from spleen or lymph node cells, obtained before intestinal transplant. Receptor source: a human donor who received an intestinal transplant. Both conserved end residues are part of each CDR3. A D gene is named only where the DNA matches it firmly. Rows give clone size only sometimes, using once, few, many, or a class for an expanded clone.

v_call	cdr3_length	clone_size	d_call	j_call	cdr3_aa	cdr3_nt
TRBV7-6	14	-	TRBD1	TRBJ1-2	CASSPLGQGYGYTF	TGTGCCAGCAGCCCCTTGGGACAGGGTTATGGCTACACCTTC
TRBV5-1	16	-	-	TRBJ2-7	CASSLGFGDGAYEQYF	TGCGCCAGCAGCTTGGGTTTCGGGGATGGCGCCTACGAGCAGTACTTC
TRBV10-3	14	-	-	TRBJ2-7	CAISGRGAVYEQYF	TGTGCCATCAGTGGCCGGGGGGCGGTCTACGAGCAGTACTTC
TRBV30	17	-	TRBD1	TRBJ2-5	CAWSVMRTGARQETQYF	TGTGCCTGGAGCGTTATGCGGACAGGGGCCCGTCAAGAGACCCAGTACTTC
TRBV21-1	15	-	-	TRBJ1-2	CASSKGTDWFYGYTF	TGTGCCAGCAGCAAAGGCACCGACTGGTTCTATGGCTACACCTTC
TRBV7-2	14	-	TRBD1	TRBJ1-2	CASSLRQGAEGYTF	TGTGCCAGCAGCTTAAGACAGGGGGCGGAAGGCTACACCTTC
TRBV19	15	-	-	TRBJ1-4	CASSIYPATNEKLFF	TGTGCCAGTAGTATATACCCAGCAACTAATGAAAAACTGTTTTTT
TRBV4-3	21	-	TRBD2	TRBJ2-1	CASSQAATGTSGDNSYNEQFF	TGCGCCAGCAGCCAAGCCGCGACCGGGACTAGCGGGGACAACTCCTACAATGAGCAGTTCTTC
TRBV2	15	-	TRBD2	TRBJ2-4	CASRVSGGAKNIQYF	TGTGCCAGCAGAGTTAGCGGGGGGGCCAAAAACATTCAGTACTTC
TRBV9	18	-	TRBD1	TRBJ2-3	CASSPRGGGQVGTDTQYF	TGTGCCAGCAGCCCAAGGGGTGGGGGACAGGTCGGCACAGATACGCAGTATTTT
TRBV2	15	-	-	TRBJ2-1	CASSGQVLTYNEQFF	TGTGCCAGCAGTGGACAGGTTTTAACCTACAATGAGCAGTTCTTC
TRBV11-3	15	-	TRBD1	TRBJ1-3	CASSWTGHSGNTIYF	TGTGCCAGCAGCTGGACAGGGCACTCTGGAAACACCATATATTTT
TRBV5-1	15	once	-	TRBJ2-6	CASSSLQAGANVLTF	TGCGCCAGCAGCAGCCTCCAGGCTGGGGCCAACGTCCTGACTTTC
TRBV5-8	17	-	-	TRBJ2-6	CASSLTGPASGANVLTF	TGTGCCAGCAGCTTGACAGGGCCTGCCTCCGGGGCCAACGTCCTGACTTTC
TRBV5-6	15	-	TRBD1	TRBJ1-4	CASSSSGGIAEKLFF	TGTGCCAGCAGCTCCTCAGGGGGCATCGCTGAAAAACTGTTTTTT
TRBV7-2	14	-	-	TRBJ2-3	CASSLLAGTDTQYF	TGTGCCAGCAGCTTATTAGCGGGCACAGATACGCAGTATTTT
TRBV7-9	13	-	-	TRBJ1-6	CATTMGGNSPLHF	TGTGCCACCACGATGGGGGGAAATTCACCCCTCCACTTT
TRBV29-1	12	-	-	TRBJ1-1	CSVDDRGTEAFF	TGCAGCGTCGATGACAGAGGCACTGAAGCTTTCTTT
TRBV9	15	-	TRBD2	TRBJ2-2	CASSVSGGPTGELFF	TGTGCCAGCAGCGTTTCGGGGGGGCCGACCGGGGAGCTGTTTTTT
TRBV29-1	15	-	TRBD1	TRBJ1-2	CSASRQGRANYGYTF	TGCAGCGCTTCCCGACAGGGCCGGGCTAACTATGGCTACACCTTC
TRBV19	17	-	TRBD1	TRBJ1-2	CASSIAGQTVRWYGYTF	TGTGCCAGTAGTATCGCGGGACAGACAGTCCGTTGGTATGGCTACACCTTC
TRBV10-1	15	-	-	TRBJ2-3	CASSDLGLSTDTQYF	TGCGCCAGCAGTGACCTAGGCCTTAGCACAGATACGCAGTATTTT
TRBV9	15	-	TRBD1	TRBJ1-2	CASSVEDRADYGYTF	TGTGCCAGCAGCGTAGAAGACAGGGCCGACTATGGCTACACCTTC
TRBV4-1	15	-	-	TRBJ2-1	CATGGSRGMYNEQFF	TGCGCCACCGGGGGTAGCAGGGGGATGTACAATGAGCAGTTCTTC
TRBV7-2	13	-	-	TRBJ1-4	CASSLMGAEKLFF	TGTGCCAGCAGCTTAATGGGGGCTGAAAAACTGTTTTTT
TRBV5-1	17	-	-	TRBJ2-1	CASSLAPGIGFYNEQFF	TGCGCCAGCAGCTTGGCTCCCGGGATTGGCTTCTACAATGAGCAGTTCTTC
TRBV6-1	16	-	TRBD1	TRBJ2-7	CASSDGGTASSGEQYF	TGTGCCAGCAGTGATGGTGGGACAGCTAGTTCGGGCGAGCAGTACTTC
TRBV18	16	-	TRBD1	TRBJ2-7	CASSPSAGTGGVEQYF	TGTGCCAGCTCACCATCGGCCGGGACAGGGGGCGTCGAGCAGTACTTC
TRBV7-2	17	-	-	TRBJ2-7	CASSLAPGGGAFYEQYF	TGTGCCAGCAGCTTAGCCCCTGGGGGGGGCGCCTTCTACGAGCAGTACTTC
TRBV19	14	-	-	TRBJ1-2	CASVDREPAYGYTF	TGTGCCAGTGTAGACCGGGAGCCAGCCTATGGCTACACCTTC
TRBV5-1	16	-	TRBD1	TRBJ2-7	CASSLARQGSSYEQYF	TGCGCCAGCAGCTTGGCCCGACAGGGGAGCTCCTACGAGCAGTACTTC
TRBV7-2	16	-	TRBD2	TRBJ2-7	CASSYGTSGGLYEQYF	TGTGCCAGCAGCTACGGGACTAGCGGGGGCCTCTACGAGCAGTACTTC
TRBV7-9	19	-	-	TRBJ2-1	CASSLEVGVIGGVNNEQFF	TGTGCCAGCAGCTTAGAAGTGGGGGTAATTGGCGGGGTAAACAATGAGCAGTTCTTC
TRBV14	13	-	-	TRBJ1-5	CASSQDLNQPQHF	TGTGCCAGCAGCCAAGATCTAAATCAGCCCCAGCATTTT
TRBV5-1	14	-	-	TRBJ2-3	CASSFSGYADTQYF	TGCGCCAGCAGCTTTTCAGGGTACGCAGATACGCAGTATTTT
TRBV9	15	-	TRBD1	TRBJ2-7	CASSEGTGGSYEQYF	TGTGCCAGCAGCGAGGGGACAGGGGGATCCTACGAGCAGTACTTC
TRBV6-1	13	-	-	TRBJ1-1	CASRPTDPAEAFF	TGTGCCAGCAGACCCACAGACCCCGCTGAAGCTTTCTTT
TRBV5-1	15	-	-	TRBJ2-4	CASSWGVAPKNIQYF	TGCGCCAGCAGCTGGGGGGTAGCCCCCAAAAACATTCAGTACTTC
TRBV9	18	-	TRBD2	TRBJ2-5	CASSITSSGGASEETQYF	TGTGCCAGCAGCATTACCTCGAGCGGGGGAGCCTCAGAAGAGACCCAGTACTTC
TRBV5-1	13	-	-	TRBJ1-1	CASSPGGNTEAFF	TGCGCCAGCAGCCCGGGGGGGAACACTGAAGCTTTCTTT
TRBV6-7	14	-	-	TRBJ2-7	CASTIHVRAYEQYF	TGTGCCAGCACTATCCACGTCAGGGCCTACGAGCAGTACTTC
TRBV9	16	-	-	TRBJ2-2	CASSVGRGLGTGELFF	TGTGCCAGCAGCGTAGGGCGGGGGCTGGGGACCGGGGAGCTGTTTTTT
TRBV7-9	14	-	TRBD1	TRBJ1-2	CASSTRQGLWGYTF	TGTGCCAGCAGCACTCGACAGGGCTTATGGGGCTACACCTTC
TRBV11-3	17	-	TRBD2	TRBJ2-2	CASSLEGLAGDTGELFF	TGTGCCAGCAGCTTAGAAGGACTAGCGGGGGACACCGGGGAGCTGTTTTTT
TRBV6-6	14	-	TRBD2	TRBJ2-1	CASNLAGPYNEQFF	TGTGCCAGCAATCTAGCGGGGCCCTACAATGAGCAGTTCTTC
TRBV7-2	16	-	-	TRBJ1-2	CASSPRTQRANYGYTF	TGTGCCAGCAGCCCACGGACACAACGAGCTAACTATGGCTACACCTTC